The entry that follows covers one T cell receptor beta chain sequence. The target antigen is unknown. Other DNA sequences within the sample encode an identical CDR3. Donation came from healthy HIV-negative adults that had no recent acute infections or vaccinations. The sample is drawn from a study of shared clonotypes between healthy human individuals. Overall study findings and caveats: The authors sampled blood alone, and tissue repertoires likely differ.

Genomic DNA (from each subset) was split evenly across several immunoSEQ plates. Sequencing used immunoSEQ multiplex PCR; TCRdb keeps in-frame clones, though not all of them. The table lists 2.5 million or so clones, roughly 92% of them singletons. From germline, CDR1 is MDHEN and CDR2 SYDVKM. The ends were cut back, 3 bases at V and 4 bases at J, with 10 bases in the middle. This CDR3 has 14 residues. Sequencing was done on a sample of naive CD4+ T cells sorted from blood. As to subset: CD45RA+ positively selected. The receptor's source is a young man in good health. The chain uses TRBV28 and TRBJ1-5; no clear D. CDR3 sequence (DNA): TGTGCCAGCAGTTTGTCGGGGATAAATCAGCCCCAGCATTTT. Translation gives CASSLSGINQPQHF.